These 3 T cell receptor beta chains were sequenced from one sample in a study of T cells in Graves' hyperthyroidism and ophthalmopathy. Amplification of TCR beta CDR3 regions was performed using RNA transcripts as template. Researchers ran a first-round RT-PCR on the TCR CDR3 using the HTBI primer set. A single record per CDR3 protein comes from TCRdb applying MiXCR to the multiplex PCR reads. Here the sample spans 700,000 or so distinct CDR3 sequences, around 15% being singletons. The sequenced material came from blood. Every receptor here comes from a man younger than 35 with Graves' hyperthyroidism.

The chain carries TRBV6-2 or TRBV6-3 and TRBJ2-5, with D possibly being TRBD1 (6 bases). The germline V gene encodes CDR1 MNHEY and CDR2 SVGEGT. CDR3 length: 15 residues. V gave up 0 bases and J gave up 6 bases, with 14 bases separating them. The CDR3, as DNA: TGTGCCAGCAGTTACTCGACCCAGGGGCAAAAGACCCAGTACTTC. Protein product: CASSYSTQGQKTQYF.

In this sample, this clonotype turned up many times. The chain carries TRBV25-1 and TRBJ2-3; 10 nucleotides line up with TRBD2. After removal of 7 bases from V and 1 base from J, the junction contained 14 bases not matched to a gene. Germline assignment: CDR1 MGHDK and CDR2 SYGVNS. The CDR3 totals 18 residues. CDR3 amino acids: CASKPTSGHIAGTDTQYF. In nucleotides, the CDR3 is TGTGCCAGCAAGCCGACTAGCGGGCACATAGCGGGCACAGATACGCAGTATTTT.

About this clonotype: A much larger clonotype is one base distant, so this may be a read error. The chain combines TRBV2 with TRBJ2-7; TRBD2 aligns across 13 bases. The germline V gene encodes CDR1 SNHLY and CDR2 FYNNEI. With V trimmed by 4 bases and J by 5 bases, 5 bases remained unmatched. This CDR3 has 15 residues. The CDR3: CASSGGTSGTHEQYF. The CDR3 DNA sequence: TGTGCCAGCAGTGGTGGGACTAGCGGGACCCACGAGCAGTACTTC. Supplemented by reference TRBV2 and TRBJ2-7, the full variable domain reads EPEVTQTPSHQVTQMGQEVILRCVPISNHLYFYWYRQILGQKVEFLVSFYNNEISEKSEIFDDQFSVERPDGSNFTLKIRSTKLEDSAMYFCASSGGTSGTHEQYFGPGTRLTVT.